These 8 T cell receptor beta chains originate from one sample sequenced in a study of PD-L1 blockade in urothelial cancer. Repertoires were generated with immunoSEQ multiplex PCR, while TCRdb's copy carries only in-frame clones and drops some. The sample lists around 68,000 clones, 75% to 85% occurring once. The time point was: pretreatment peripheral blood. Sample: PBMCs, taken around atezolizumab (anti-PD-L1) treatment. All receptors come from a man between 65 and 80 years old with urothelial cancer.

This chain uses TRBV5-4 with TRBJ1-3; D remains ambiguous. Between the trimmed V and J ends, which lost 0 bases and 0 bases, there was a span of 10 bases. The CDR3 extends over 16 amino acids. Germline V CDR1 and CDR2: SGHNT, YYREEE (reference sequence). The CDR3 nucleotides read TGTGCCAGCAGCTTGGATGGCTTTTTCTCTGGAAACACCATATATTTT. Protein product: CASSLDGFFSGNTIYF.

The CDR3 loop is CASSPITGEETQYF. In nucleotides, the CDR3 is TGTGCCAGCTCACCGATTACAGGGGAAGAGACCCAGTACTTC. V and J are TRBV18 and TRBJ2-5; 7 bases align to TRBD1. This CDR3 is built from 14 residues. The germline CDR1 and CDR2 sequences are KGHSH and LQKENI. V lost 3 bases, J lost 3 bases, and 4 bases stayed unmatched.

This chain connects TRBV4-1 to TRBJ1-1; tentatively, D is TRBD1 (5 bases). Trimming removed 3 bases at V and 1 base at J, with 18 bases between. This CDR3 is built from 17 residues. The V gene's germline CDR1 is MGHRA and CDR2 YSYEKL. CDR3 DNA: TGCGCCAGCAGCCAGCCAATCAGGGTAGTAAAGAACACTGAAGCTTTCTTT. Translation: CASSQPIRVVKNTEAFF.

The chain carries TRBV11-2 and TRBJ1-4, with TRBD1 identical over 8 bases. Germline V CDR1 and CDR2: SGHAT, FQNNGV. This CDR3 is 14 amino acids long. With 4 bases clipped from V and 11 bases from J, the junction kept 9 bases outside the gene matches. The CDR3 coding sequence is TGTGCCAGCAGCTCGGGGACAGGCCTTTGGAAACTGTTTTTT. Its translation: CASSSGTGLWKLFF.

Only one count was recorded for this clone. V gene TRBV7-9 combines with J gene TRBJ1-4; D remains ambiguous. Germline CDR1 reads SEHNR; CDR2 reads FQNEAQ (reference sequence). V lost 0 bases and J lost 3, with 5 bases in between. The CDR3 runs 14 residues. The CDR3 protein is CASSLAGSNEKLFF. The CDR3 coding sequence is TGTGCCAGCAGCTTAGCCGGGTCTAATGAAAAACTGTTTTTT.

The chain joins TRBV28 to TRBJ2-4, with TRBD2 matching 14 bases. Germline trimming cut 6 bases from V and 1 base from J; bases unmatched to any gene: 5. Germline V gives CDR1 MDHEN, CDR2 SYDVKM. CDR3 size: 17 residues. The CDR3 reads CASSPGLAGVAKNIQYF. In DNA form, the CDR3 reads TGTGCCAGCAGCCCGGGACTAGCGGGAGTCGCCAAAAACATTCAGTACTTC.

The CDR3 loop is CASSLPTSVRYYNEQFF. CDR3 in DNA: TGTGCCAGCAGCTTACCGACTAGCGTGCGCTACTACAATGAGCAGTTCTTC. The chain is built from TRBV11-2 and TRBJ2-1; 8 nucleotides match TRBD2. CDR3 size: 17 residues. CDR1 and CDR2 (germline): SGHAT, FQNNGV. Trimming cost V 2 bases and J 3 bases; bases outside gene matches: 9.

V and J are TRBV29-1 and TRBJ2-3; 11 bases are shared with TRBD2. The CDR3 has 15 amino acids. Per the germline V gene, CDR1 is SQVTM and CDR2 is ANQGSEA. The V and J ends lost 5 bases and 1 base, in that order; junction bases with no gene match: 5. The CDR3 coding sequence is TGCAGCGTTATAGCGGGAGGGCCTCGCACAGATACGCAGTATTTT. Its translation is CSVIAGGPRTDTQYF.